These T cell receptor beta chains were read from a single sample in a study of blood T cell repertoires in COVID-19. Repertoires were generated with immunoSEQ multiplex PCR, while TCRdb's copy carries only in-frame clones and drops some. The sample yields 110,000 to 150,000 clones, more than 80% seen once. Material: PBMCs or T cells enriched from blood (not recorded which). These receptors all come from a woman under 30 who had been exposed to COVID-19. Each CDR3 is given with its conserved first and last residue. Each record gives: CDR3 DNA, CDR3 protein, V gene, clone size, D gene, J gene. The D gene is left open where the match is weak. Size is stated for part of the rows, as once, few or many counts, or as a class when the clone is expanded.

CDR3nt: TGTGCCAGCAGGGCCGGGGGAACCTATAATTCACCCCTCCACTTT
CDR3aa: CASRAGGTYNSPLHF
v_gene: TRBV7-2
abundance: few
d_gene: -
j_gene: TRBJ1-6

CDR3nt: TGTGCCAGCGAAATACATAGCAATCAGCCCCAGCATTTT
CDR3aa: CASEIHSNQPQHF
v_gene: TRBV2
abundance: -
d_gene: -
j_gene: TRBJ1-5

CDR3nt: TGTGCCAGCAGCCAAGAAAGTCGGGGATTTAATGAAAAACTGTTTTTT
CDR3aa: CASSQESRGFNEKLFF
v_gene: TRBV3-1/TRBV3-2
abundance: -
d_gene: -
j_gene: TRBJ1-4

CDR3nt: TGTGCCAGCAGTTTATCCCCCCGGGGACAGACCCTCCACTTT
CDR3aa: CASSLSPRGQTLHF
v_gene: TRBV27
abundance: -
d_gene: TRBD1
j_gene: TRBJ1-6

CDR3nt: TGTGCCAGCAGTCTCAAACCGGGACAGGGGTGGAACGAGCAGTACTTC
CDR3aa: CASSLKPGQGWNEQYF
v_gene: TRBV3-1/TRBV3-2
abundance: -
d_gene: TRBD1
j_gene: TRBJ2-7

CDR3nt: TGTGCCAGTAGGAGAAGCCGGGACAGGGTGAACACTGAAGCTTTCTTT
CDR3aa: CASRRSRDRVNTEAFF
v_gene: TRBV19
abundance: once
d_gene: TRBD1
j_gene: TRBJ1-1

CDR3nt: TGTGCCAGCTCGACAGGTCCCTGGGATTCACCCCTCCACTTT
CDR3aa: CASSTGPWDSPLHF
v_gene: TRBV6-4
abundance: -
d_gene: -
j_gene: TRBJ1-6

CDR3nt: TGTGCCAGCAGTTTAAAGGGGTTCGGAACTGGCGGTCACGGCTACACCTTC
CDR3aa: CASSLKGFGTGGHGYTF
v_gene: TRBV27
abundance: -
d_gene: -
j_gene: TRBJ1-2

CDR3nt: TGTGCCAGCAGTTACAATTCCAGGCCTGGAAACACCATATATTTT
CDR3aa: CASSYNSRPGNTIYF
v_gene: TRBV6-5
abundance: -
d_gene: -
j_gene: TRBJ1-3

CDR3nt: TGCGCCAGCAGCCCAAGAGCGTGGCCAAGACCCGGAGATACGCAGTATTTT
CDR3aa: CASSPRAWPRPGDTQYF
v_gene: TRBV4-1
abundance: -
d_gene: -
j_gene: TRBJ2-3

CDR3nt: TGCGCCAGCAGCCCTGATCTAGCGGGATTCAATGAGCAGTTCTTC
CDR3aa: CASSPDLAGFNEQFF
v_gene: TRBV5-1
abundance: -
d_gene: TRBD2
j_gene: TRBJ2-1

CDR3nt: TGTGCCAGCAGTTACTCGTCCAGGGGGCAGGGTGAGCAGTTCTTC
CDR3aa: CASSYSSRGQGEQFF
v_gene: TRBV6-5
abundance: -
d_gene: TRBD1
j_gene: TRBJ2-1

CDR3nt: TGCGCCAGCAGCCAAGAAGGTCTAGCGGGAGTTTTTGAGCAGTTCTTC
CDR3aa: CASSQEGLAGVFEQFF
v_gene: TRBV4-1
abundance: -
d_gene: TRBD2
j_gene: TRBJ2-1

CDR3nt: TGTGCCAGTAGGACACTAGCGGGAGCGGGTAACATTCAGTACTTC
CDR3aa: CASRTLAGAGNIQYF
v_gene: TRBV19
abundance: once
d_gene: TRBD2
j_gene: TRBJ2-4

CDR3nt: TGTGCCAGCAGGACCAATGGAAAATCGAGGCAACTGTTTTTT
CDR3aa: CASRTNGKSRQLFF
v_gene: TRBV9
abundance: -
d_gene: -
j_gene: TRBJ1-4

CDR3nt: TGCGCCAGCAGCTGGGGGACTAGCACCGGGGAGCTGTTTTTT
CDR3aa: CASSWGTSTGELFF
v_gene: TRBV5-1
abundance: -
d_gene: TRBD2
j_gene: TRBJ2-2

CDR3nt: TGTGCCAGCAGCCCAAGACAGGGGCAAACTGGAAACACCATATATTTT
CDR3aa: CASSPRQGQTGNTIYF
v_gene: TRBV11-2
abundance: -
d_gene: TRBD1
j_gene: TRBJ1-3

CDR3nt: TGTGCCACCAGCAGAGGCGGGACTTCGGAGACCCAGTACTTC
CDR3aa: CATSRGGTSETQYF
v_gene: TRBV15
abundance: -
d_gene: -
j_gene: TRBJ2-5

CDR3nt: TGTGCCAGCAGTACTAGCGGGATCTACAATGAGCAGTTCTTC
CDR3aa: CASSTSGIYNEQFF
v_gene: TRBV27
abundance: once
d_gene: TRBD2
j_gene: TRBJ2-1

CDR3nt: TGTGCCAGCAGCTCTCTGCGGGAGACCGAGCAGTACTTC
CDR3aa: CASSSLRETEQYF
v_gene: TRBV12-3/TRBV12-4
abundance: once
d_gene: TRBD2
j_gene: TRBJ2-7

CDR3nt: TGTGCCAGCAGCCAAGGGTCCAGCTCCTACAATGAGCAGTTCTTC
CDR3aa: CASSQGSSSYNEQFF
v_gene: TRBV4-2
abundance: -
d_gene: -
j_gene: TRBJ2-1

CDR3nt: TGCGCCAGCAGCTTAACAGGGGGCGCGGGCGAGCAGTACTTC
CDR3aa: CASSLTGGAGEQYF
v_gene: TRBV5-1
abundance: -
d_gene: TRBD1
j_gene: TRBJ2-7

CDR3nt: TGTGCCAGCAGCCGTACCATCCTCTGGCGGGAGGGCACAGATACGCAGTATTTT
CDR3aa: CASSRTILWREGTDTQYF
v_gene: TRBV5-4
abundance: -
d_gene: TRBD2
j_gene: TRBJ2-3

CDR3nt: TGTGCCAGCAAAGGGGATGGATACGAGCAGTACTTC
CDR3aa: CASKGDGYEQYF
v_gene: TRBV27
abundance: few
d_gene: -
j_gene: TRBJ2-7

CDR3nt: TGTGCCATCAGTGAGTCGACTGGGTTCAATTCACCCCTCCACTTT
CDR3aa: CAISESTGFNSPLHF
v_gene: TRBV10-3
abundance: once
d_gene: -
j_gene: TRBJ1-6

CDR3nt: TGTGCCAGTAGTACCGACAGGGTGAACACTGAAGCTTTCTTT
CDR3aa: CASSTDRVNTEAFF
v_gene: TRBV19
abundance: -
d_gene: TRBD1
j_gene: TRBJ1-1

CDR3nt: TGTGCCAGTAGTATGGGACAGGCCATGAACACTGAAGCTTTCTTT
CDR3aa: CASSMGQAMNTEAFF
v_gene: TRBV19
abundance: -
d_gene: TRBD1
j_gene: TRBJ1-1